This T cell receptor beta chain was profiled in a study of cytomegalovirus exposure and HLA in healthy donors. Study-wide findings and caveats: Sequencing probably produced one cluster of sequence variants that were highly shared.

Germline CDR1 reads MNHEY; CDR2 reads SVGAGI. This CDR3 is built from 13 residues. After removal of 6 bases from V and 5 bases from J, the junction contained 5 bases not matched to a gene. Vbeta (60) and Jbeta (13) primers were used in the PCR. Assay used: immunoSEQ multiplex PCR; TCRdb lists only in-frame clones, some missing. The sample records about 160,000 clones, about 80% being singletons. As for this clone: Its antigen is not known.

Sequencing input: PBMCs. The TCR sequence derives from a man aged 30-40 years in good health and CMV-seronegative. This sequence joins TRBV6-5 and TRBJ2-7, with TRBD1 matching over 9 bases. Here the CDR3 DNA reads TGTGCCAGCAGCCGGGACAGGGCCAACGAGCAGTACTTC. It is translated as CASSRDRANEQYF.